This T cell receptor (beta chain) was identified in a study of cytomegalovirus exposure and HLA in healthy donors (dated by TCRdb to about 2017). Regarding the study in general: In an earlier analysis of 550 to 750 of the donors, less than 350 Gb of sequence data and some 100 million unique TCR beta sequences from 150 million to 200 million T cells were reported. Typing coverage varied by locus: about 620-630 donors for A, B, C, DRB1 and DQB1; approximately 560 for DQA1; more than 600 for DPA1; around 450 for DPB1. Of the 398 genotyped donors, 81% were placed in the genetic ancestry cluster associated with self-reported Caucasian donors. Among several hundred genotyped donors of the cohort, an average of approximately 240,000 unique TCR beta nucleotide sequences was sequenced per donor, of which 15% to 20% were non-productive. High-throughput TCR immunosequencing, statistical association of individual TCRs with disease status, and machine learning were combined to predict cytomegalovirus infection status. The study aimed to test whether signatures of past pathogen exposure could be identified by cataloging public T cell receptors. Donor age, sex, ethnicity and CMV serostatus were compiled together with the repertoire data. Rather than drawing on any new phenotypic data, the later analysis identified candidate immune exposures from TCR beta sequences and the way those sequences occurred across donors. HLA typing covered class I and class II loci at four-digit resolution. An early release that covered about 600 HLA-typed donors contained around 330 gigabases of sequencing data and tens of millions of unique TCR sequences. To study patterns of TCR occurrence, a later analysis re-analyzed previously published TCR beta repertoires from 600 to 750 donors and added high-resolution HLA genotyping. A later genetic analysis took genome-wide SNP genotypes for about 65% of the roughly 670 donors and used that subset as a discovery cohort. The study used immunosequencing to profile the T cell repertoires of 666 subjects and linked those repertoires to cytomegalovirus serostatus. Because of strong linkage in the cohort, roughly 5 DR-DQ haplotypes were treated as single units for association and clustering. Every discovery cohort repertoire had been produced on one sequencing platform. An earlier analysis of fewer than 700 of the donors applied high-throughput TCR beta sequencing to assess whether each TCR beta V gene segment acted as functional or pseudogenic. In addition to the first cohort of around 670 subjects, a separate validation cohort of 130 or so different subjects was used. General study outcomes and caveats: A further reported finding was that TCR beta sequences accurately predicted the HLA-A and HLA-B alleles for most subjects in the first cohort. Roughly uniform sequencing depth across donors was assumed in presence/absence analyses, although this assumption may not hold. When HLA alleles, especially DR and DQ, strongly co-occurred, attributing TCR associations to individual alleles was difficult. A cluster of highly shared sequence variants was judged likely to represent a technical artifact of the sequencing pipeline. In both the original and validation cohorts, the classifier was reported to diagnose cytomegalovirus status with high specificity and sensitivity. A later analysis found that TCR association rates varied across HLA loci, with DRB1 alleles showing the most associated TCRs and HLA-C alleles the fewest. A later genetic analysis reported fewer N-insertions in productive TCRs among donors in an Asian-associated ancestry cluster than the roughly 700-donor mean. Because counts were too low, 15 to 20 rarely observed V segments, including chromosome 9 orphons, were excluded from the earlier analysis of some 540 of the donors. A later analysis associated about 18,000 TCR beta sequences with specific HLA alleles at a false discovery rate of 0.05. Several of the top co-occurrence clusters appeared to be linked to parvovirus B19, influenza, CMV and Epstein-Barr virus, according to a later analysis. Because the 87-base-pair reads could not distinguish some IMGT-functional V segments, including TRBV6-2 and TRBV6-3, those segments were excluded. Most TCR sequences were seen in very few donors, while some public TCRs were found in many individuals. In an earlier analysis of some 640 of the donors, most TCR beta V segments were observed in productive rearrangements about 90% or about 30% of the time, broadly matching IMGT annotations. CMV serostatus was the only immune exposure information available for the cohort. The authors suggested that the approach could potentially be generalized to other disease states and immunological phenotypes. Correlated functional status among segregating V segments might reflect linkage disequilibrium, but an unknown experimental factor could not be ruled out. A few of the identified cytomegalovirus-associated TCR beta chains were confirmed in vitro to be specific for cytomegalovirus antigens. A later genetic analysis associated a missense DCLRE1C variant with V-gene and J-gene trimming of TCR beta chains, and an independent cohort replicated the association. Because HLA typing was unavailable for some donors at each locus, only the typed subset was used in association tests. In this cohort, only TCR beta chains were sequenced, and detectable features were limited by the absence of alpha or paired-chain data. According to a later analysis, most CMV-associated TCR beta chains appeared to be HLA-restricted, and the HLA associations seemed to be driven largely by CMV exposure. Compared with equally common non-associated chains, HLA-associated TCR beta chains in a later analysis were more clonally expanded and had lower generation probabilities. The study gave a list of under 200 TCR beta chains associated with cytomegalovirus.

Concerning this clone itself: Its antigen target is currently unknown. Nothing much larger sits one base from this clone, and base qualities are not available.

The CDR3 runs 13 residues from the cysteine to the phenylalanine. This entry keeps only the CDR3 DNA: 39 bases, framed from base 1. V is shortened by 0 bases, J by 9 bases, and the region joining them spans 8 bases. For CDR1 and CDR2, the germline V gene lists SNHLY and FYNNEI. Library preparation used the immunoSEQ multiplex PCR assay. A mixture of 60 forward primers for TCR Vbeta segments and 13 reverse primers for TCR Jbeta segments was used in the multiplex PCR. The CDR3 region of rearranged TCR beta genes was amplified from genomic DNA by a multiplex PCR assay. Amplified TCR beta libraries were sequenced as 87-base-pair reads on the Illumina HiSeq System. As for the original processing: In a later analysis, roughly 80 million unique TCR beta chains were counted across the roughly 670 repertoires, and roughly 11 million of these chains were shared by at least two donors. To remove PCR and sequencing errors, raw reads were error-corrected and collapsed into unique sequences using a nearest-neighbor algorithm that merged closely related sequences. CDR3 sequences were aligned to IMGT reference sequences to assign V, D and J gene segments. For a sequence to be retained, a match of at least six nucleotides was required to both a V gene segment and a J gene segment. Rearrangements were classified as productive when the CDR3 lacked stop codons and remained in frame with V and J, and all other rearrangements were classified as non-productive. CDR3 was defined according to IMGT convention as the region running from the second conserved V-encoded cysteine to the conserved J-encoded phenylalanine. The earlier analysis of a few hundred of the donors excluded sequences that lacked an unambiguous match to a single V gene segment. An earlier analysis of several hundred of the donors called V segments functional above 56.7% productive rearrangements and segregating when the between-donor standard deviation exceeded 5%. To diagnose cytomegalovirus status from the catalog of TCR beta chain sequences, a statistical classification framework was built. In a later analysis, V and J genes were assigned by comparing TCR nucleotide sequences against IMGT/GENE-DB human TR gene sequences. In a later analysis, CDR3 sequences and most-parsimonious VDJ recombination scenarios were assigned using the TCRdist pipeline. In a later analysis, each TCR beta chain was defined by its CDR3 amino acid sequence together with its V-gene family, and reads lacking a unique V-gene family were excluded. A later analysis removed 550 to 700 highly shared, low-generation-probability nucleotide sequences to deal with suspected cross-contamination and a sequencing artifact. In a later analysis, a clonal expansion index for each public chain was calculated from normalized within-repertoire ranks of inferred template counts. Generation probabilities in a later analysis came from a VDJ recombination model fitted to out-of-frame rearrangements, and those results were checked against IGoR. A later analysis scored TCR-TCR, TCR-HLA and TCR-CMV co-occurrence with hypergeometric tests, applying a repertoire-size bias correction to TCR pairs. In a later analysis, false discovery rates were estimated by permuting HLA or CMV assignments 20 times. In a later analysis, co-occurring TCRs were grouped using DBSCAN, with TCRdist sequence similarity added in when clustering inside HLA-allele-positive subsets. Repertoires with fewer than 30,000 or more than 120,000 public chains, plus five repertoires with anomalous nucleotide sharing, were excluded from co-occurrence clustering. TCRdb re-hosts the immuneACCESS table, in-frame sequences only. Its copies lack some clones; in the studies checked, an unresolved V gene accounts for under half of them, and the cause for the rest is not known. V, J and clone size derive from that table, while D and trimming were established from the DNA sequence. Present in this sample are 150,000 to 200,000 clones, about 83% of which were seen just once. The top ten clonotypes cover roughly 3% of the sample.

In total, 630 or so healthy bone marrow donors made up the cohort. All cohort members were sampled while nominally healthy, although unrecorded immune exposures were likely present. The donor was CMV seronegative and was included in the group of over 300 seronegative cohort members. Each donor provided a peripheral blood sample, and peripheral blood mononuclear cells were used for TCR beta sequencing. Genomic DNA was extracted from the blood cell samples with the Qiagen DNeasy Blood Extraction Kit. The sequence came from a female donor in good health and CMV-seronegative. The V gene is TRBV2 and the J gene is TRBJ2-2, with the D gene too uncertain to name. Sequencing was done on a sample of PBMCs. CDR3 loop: CASSEAFYRELFF. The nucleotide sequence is TGTGCCAGCAGTGAAGCGTTCTACCGGGAGCTGTTTTTT.